This T cell receptor (beta chain) appears in the sequencing data of a study of technical replicates of blood from a handful of donors. This clone was observed a single time. The CDR3 covers 14 residues. Looked up from germline, CDR1 is MRHNA and CDR2 is SNTAGT. Trimming left V 2 bases short and J 4 bases short, with 6 bases between. The assay was immunoSEQ multiplex PCR, and TCRdb's table has in-frame clones only and misses some. The repertoire consists of 60,000 to 90,000 clones, with approximately 97% occurring once and the leading ten covering around 0.28%. The TCR comes from a human donor in good health. The chain is built from TRBV6-4 and TRBJ2-6, with D unresolved. The material sequenced was T cells isolated from PBMCs. Here the CDR3 DNA reads TGTGCCAGCAGTGACAGCCCAGGGGCCAACGTCCTGACTTTC. This codes for CASSDSPGANVLTF.